This entry concerns a single TCR beta chain. PCR employed 60 Vbeta and 13 Jbeta primers. Repertoires were generated with immunoSEQ multiplex PCR, while TCRdb's copy carries only in-frame clones and drops some. The sample includes around 230,000 clones, over 60% of them seen just once. The data were obtained in a study of cytomegalovirus exposure and HLA in healthy donors. The CDR3 runs to 13 residues. The germline CDR1 and CDR2 sequences are LNHDA and SQIVND (reference sequence). V was pared by 3 bases and J by 4 bases, with 8 bases between. The clonotype comes from a male donor in good health and CMV-seronegative. V usage is TRBV19 and J usage is TRBJ2-3; no clear D. The sample was PBMCs. The CDR3 sequence is CASSIIVPDTQYF. In DNA form, the CDR3 reads TGTGCCAGTAGTATTATCGTCCCAGATACGCAGTATTTT.